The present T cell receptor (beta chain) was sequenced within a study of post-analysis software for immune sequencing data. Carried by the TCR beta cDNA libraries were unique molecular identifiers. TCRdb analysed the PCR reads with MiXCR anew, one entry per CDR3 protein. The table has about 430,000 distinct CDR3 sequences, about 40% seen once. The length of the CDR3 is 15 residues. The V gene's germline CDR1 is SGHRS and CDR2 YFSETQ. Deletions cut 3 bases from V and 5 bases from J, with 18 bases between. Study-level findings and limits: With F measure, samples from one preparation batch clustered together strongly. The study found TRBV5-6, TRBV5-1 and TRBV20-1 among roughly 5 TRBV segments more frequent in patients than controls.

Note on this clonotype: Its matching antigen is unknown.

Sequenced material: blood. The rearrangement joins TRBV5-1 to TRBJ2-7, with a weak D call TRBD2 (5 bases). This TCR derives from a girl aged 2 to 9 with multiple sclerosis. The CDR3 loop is CASSSQEGRRDEQYF. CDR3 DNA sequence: TGCGCCAGCAGCTCCCAAGAGGGCCGCCGTGACGAGCAGTACTTC.